This TCR beta chain was captured in a study of blood T cell repertoires in COVID-19. Whole-study context: There were acute and convalescent COVID-19 samples, and they came from the United States, Italy and Spain. T cells, B-cell-depleted T cells, or PBMCs provided the cDNA or gDNA that served as material.

Libraries were prepared by immunoSEQ multiplex PCR; TCRdb keeps only in-frame clonotypes and omits some of them. The sample shows roughly 440,000 clones, approximately 88% of them seen only once. From germline, CDR1 is SGHTA and CDR2 FQGNSA. J lost 5 bases, V lost 5 bases, and 10 bases had no gene match. The CDR3 extends over 15 amino acids. This clone has only one observation. The TCR comes from a woman in her forties or fifties with COVID-19, enrolled during active disease. The chain carries TRBV7-2 and TRBJ2-3, with 7 bases aligning to TRBD1. Sequencing was carried out using peripheral blood. CDR3 loop: CASSLQGTGIDTQYF. In DNA, the CDR3 is TGTGCCAGCAGCCTACAGGGGACGGGGATAGATACGCAGTATTTT. Filled out from reference TRBV7-2 and TRBJ2-3, the complete variable domain reads GAGVSQSPSNKVTEKGKDVELRCDPISGHTALYWYRQSLGQGLEFLIYFQGNSAPDKSGLPSDRFSAERTGGSVSTLTIQRTQQEDSAVYLCASSLQGTGIDTQYFGPGTRLTVL.